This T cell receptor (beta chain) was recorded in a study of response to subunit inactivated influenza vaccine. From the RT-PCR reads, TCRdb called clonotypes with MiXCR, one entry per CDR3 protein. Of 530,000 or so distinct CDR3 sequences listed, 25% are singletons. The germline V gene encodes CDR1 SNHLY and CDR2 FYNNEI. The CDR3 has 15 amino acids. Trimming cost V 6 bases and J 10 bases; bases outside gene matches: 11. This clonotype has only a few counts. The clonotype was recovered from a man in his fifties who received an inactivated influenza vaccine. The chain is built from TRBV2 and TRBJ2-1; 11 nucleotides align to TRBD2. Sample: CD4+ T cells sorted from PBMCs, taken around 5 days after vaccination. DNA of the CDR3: TGTGCCAGCAGGATCCTAGCGGGAGGCCGGGGGGAGCAGTTCTTC. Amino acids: CASRILAGGRGEQFF.